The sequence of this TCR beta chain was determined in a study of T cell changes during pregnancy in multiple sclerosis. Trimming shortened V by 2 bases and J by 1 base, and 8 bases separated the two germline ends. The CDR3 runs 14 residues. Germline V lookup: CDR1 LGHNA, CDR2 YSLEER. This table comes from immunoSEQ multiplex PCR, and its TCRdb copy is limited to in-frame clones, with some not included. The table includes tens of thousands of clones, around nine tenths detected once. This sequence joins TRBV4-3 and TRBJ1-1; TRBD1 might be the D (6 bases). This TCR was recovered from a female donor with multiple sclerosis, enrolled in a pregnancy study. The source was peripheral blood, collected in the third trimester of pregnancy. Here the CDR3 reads CASSQLQGNTEAFF. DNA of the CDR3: TGCGCCAGCAGCCAACTACAGGGGAACACTGAAGCTTTCTTT.